Described below is a single T cell receptor beta chain sequence and its context. No antigen is known for it. This sample stems from a study of CD8+ T cells in alopecia areata. Study in general: Tofacitinib was taken orally by treated patients, and the dose was 5 to 10 mg twice daily.

General study points: Normal scalp had lower clonality than lesional scalp, with alopecia totalis/universalis lesions showing this most strongly. Significant decreases in scalp clonality and expanded CD8+ clones followed tofacitinib treatment.

This CDR3 comprises 16 residues. V lost 0 bases, J lost 3 bases, and 14 bases lay in between. Germline CDR1 reads SGHDT; CDR2 reads YYEEEE. Specified treatment: oral pan-JAK inhibitor, 5-10 mg twice daily. Lesional scalp punch biopsies and peripheral blood were collected from alopecia areata patients. It was cDNA, reverse transcribed from extracted RNA, that served as the sequencing template. Method: immunoSEQ multiplex PCR; TCRdb's copy keeps in-frame clones and lacks some. The sample includes around 190,000 clones, 45% to 75% of them seen just once. This material consisted of CD4+ T cells sorted from blood, taken at week 4, from a patient treated with tofacitinib. The V gene is TRBV5-6, the J gene TRBJ2-3; weak D call: TRBD1 (6 bases). The clonotype was recovered from a human donor with alopecia areata. The CDR3 DNA follows: TGTGCCAGCAGCTTGGCCAAGCCAGGGGCGACAGATACGCAGTATTTT. It codes for CASSLAKPGATDTQYF.